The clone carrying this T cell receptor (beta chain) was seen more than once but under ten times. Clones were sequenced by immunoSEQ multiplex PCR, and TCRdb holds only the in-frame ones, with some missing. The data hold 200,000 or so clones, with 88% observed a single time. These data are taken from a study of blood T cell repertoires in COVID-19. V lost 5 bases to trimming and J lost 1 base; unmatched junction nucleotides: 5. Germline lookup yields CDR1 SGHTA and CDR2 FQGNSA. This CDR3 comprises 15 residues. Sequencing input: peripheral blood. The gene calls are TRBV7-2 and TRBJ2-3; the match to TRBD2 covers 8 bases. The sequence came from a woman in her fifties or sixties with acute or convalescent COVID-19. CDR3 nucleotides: TGTGCCAGCAGCGGTAGCGGGATACGCACAGATACGCAGTATTTT. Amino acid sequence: CASSGSGIRTDTQYF.